This TCR beta chain was sequenced in a study of blood T cell repertoires in COVID-19. About the research overall: Acute and convalescent COVID-19 specimens originated in the United States, Italy and Spain.

The ends were cut back, 0 bases at V and 15 bases at J, with 25 bases in the middle. Looked up from germline, CDR1 is SGHRS and CDR2 is YFSETQ. The CDR3 extends over 16 amino acids. Methods used by the authors: Estimation of nucleated cell counts relied on the amplification of reference gene primers. Using immunoSEQ multiplex PCR, the repertoire was profiled, and TCRdb retains in-frame clones only, with some absent. From that table come the V and J calls and clone size; the DNA was used to work out D and trimming. The data show 150,000 to 200,000 clones, roughly 85% seen once. The genes are TRBV5-1 and TRBJ2-1, with D maybe TRBD1 (6 bases). This receptor was identified in an elderly woman with active or convalescent COVID-19. Source material: peripheral blood. CDR3 protein: CASSLAPSPYTGFRFF. CDR3 nucleotide sequence: TGCGCCAGCAGCTTGGCCCCCTCTCCCTACACAGGGTTTCGGTTCTTC.